The text below deals with one T cell receptor beta chain. V lost 2 bases and J 6 bases, leaving 10 bases between the germline ends. The CDR3 runs to 13 residues. CDR1 is ENHRY and CDR2 is SYGVKD in the germline V gene. The repertoire was sequenced with immunoSEQ multiplex PCR; TCRdb's copy has only in-frame clones and lacks some. The sample lists 130,000 to 150,000 clones, over 75% seen once, with approximately 1.2% in the top ten. The data belong to a study of blood T cell repertoires in COVID-19. The study drew participants aged about 18 to 90 years from about two dozen US areas. This sequence joins TRBV10-3 and TRBJ1-1, with D possibly being TRBD1 (5 bases). Sequencing was done on a sample of PBMCs or T cells enriched from blood (not recorded which). The clonotype originates from a woman in her 30s with acute COVID-19. The CDR3 DNA reads TGTGCCATCAGTGAGAGGGGTTATGCTGAAGCTTTCTTT. This codes for CAISERGYAEAFF.